Described below is a single T cell receptor (beta chain) sequence and its context. The data were obtained in a study of blood T cell repertoires in COVID-19. The data were produced by immunoSEQ multiplex PCR, yet TCRdb's version contains in-frame clones alone and is incomplete. The sample shows more than 15,000 clones, approximately 90% of them seen only once. CDR1 and CDR2 from the germline V gene are KGHSH and LQKENI. The CDR3 has 16 residues. The V gene end was trimmed by 3 bases and the J gene end by 3 bases; junction bases not matched to a gene: 6. This sequence joins TRBV18 and TRBJ2-4, with 9 bases matching TRBD2. The source is a woman aged 60-70 years with active COVID-19. The sequencing input was peripheral blood. The CDR3 is CASSPISGGDKNIQYF. The CDR3 DNA follows: TGTGCCAGCTCACCGATTAGCGGGGGAGACAAAAACATTCAGTACTTC.